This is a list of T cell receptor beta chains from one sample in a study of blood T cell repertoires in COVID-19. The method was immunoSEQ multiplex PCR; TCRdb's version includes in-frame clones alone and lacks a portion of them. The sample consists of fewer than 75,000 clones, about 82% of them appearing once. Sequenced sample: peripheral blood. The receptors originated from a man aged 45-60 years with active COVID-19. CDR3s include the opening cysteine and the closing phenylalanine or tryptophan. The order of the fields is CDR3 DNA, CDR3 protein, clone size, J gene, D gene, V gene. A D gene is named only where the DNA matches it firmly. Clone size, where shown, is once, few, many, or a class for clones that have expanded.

DNA: TGCGCCAGCAGCTTGGGACAGGGGGCCTCTAATTCACCCCTCCACTTT
CDR3: CASSLGQGASNSPLHF
size: NA
J: TRBJ1-6
D: TRBD1
V: TRBV5-1

DNA: TGTGCCAGCAGCTCGGGACTAGCGGGGGGATCCTCGGAGCAGTACTTC
CDR3: CASSSGLAGGSSEQYF
size: once
J: TRBJ2-7
D: TRBD2
V: TRBV11-3

DNA: TGTGCCAGCAGCTTGTCGGGGACTAGCGGATTTCGAGAGACCCAGTACTTC
CDR3: CASSLSGTSGFRETQYF
size: NA
J: TRBJ2-5
D: TRBD2
V: TRBV11-3

DNA: TGTGCCAGCAGCGTTGGCTTCTCCTACGAGCAGTACTTC
CDR3: CASSVGFSYEQYF
size: NA
J: TRBJ2-7
D: NA
V: TRBV9

DNA: TGTGCCAGCAGCTTAAACCAACAGGGGGACACCGGGGAGCTGTTTTTT
CDR3: CASSLNQQGDTGELFF
size: once
J: TRBJ2-2
D: TRBD1
V: TRBV5-4

DNA: TGTGCCAGTAGTATGGTAACTAGCGGAAACACCGGGGAGCTGTTTTTT
CDR3: CASSMVTSGNTGELFF
size: NA
J: TRBJ2-2
D: TRBD2
V: TRBV19

DNA: TGTGCCAGCACCAAGGGGGGGGGAAGGGACTACGAGCAGTACTTC
CDR3: CASTKGGGRDYEQYF
size: NA
J: TRBJ2-7
D: NA
V: TRBV2

DNA: TGTGCCAGCACAGGCATTAACTATGGCTACACCTTC
CDR3: CASTGINYGYTF
size: NA
J: TRBJ1-2
D: NA
V: TRBV28

DNA: TGCGCCAGCAGCCAGATTAGAGGCACTGAAGCTTTCTTT
CDR3: CASSQIRGTEAFF
size: NA
J: TRBJ1-1
D: NA
V: TRBV4-1

DNA: TGTGCCAGCAGCCAAGGGGTTTCGCGGGTCTGGGGAAACATTCAGTACTTC
CDR3: CASSQGVSRVWGNIQYF
size: NA
J: TRBJ2-4
D: NA
V: TRBV3-1/TRBV3-2

DNA: TGTGCCAGCAGCCCCTTCCGGACAGATACGCAGTATTTT
CDR3: CASSPFRTDTQYF
size: NA
J: TRBJ2-3
D: NA
V: TRBV28

DNA: TGTGCCAGCAGCGTAGGAGGTTCCACTGAAGCTTTCTTT
CDR3: CASSVGGSTEAFF
size: NA
J: TRBJ1-1
D: NA
V: TRBV9

DNA: TGTGCCAGTAGTATCTCAGGGGTTAGAACCGGGGAGCTGTTTTTT
CDR3: CASSISGVRTGELFF
size: NA
J: TRBJ2-2
D: NA
V: TRBV19

DNA: TGTGCCAGCTCAAGGACTAGTACAGATACGCAGTATTTT
CDR3: CASSRTSTDTQYF
size: NA
J: TRBJ2-3
D: TRBD2
V: TRBV18

DNA: TGTGCCAGTAGTCCCACCCCCCGGGACAGGGGGAATGGGGCCAACGTCCTGACTTTC
CDR3: CASSPTPRDRGNGANVLTF
size: NA
J: TRBJ2-6
D: TRBD1
V: TRBV19

DNA: TGCGCCAGCACCACTGGGGGGGGCACTGGAAACACCATATATTTT
CDR3: CASTTGGGTGNTIYF
size: NA
J: TRBJ1-3
D: NA
V: TRBV5-1

DNA: TGTGCCAGCAGGAGAAGACAGGGGGCGCCCGATGGCTACACCTTC
CDR3: CASRRRQGAPDGYTF
size: few
J: TRBJ1-2
D: TRBD1
V: TRBV2

DNA: TGCGCCAGCAGCGCCGGGGGGTCCTACGAGCAGTACTTC
CDR3: CASSAGGSYEQYF
size: once
J: TRBJ2-7
D: TRBD2
V: TRBV5-1

DNA: TGTGCCAGCAGCCCTAATTTAAGACAGGGGGAGACCGGGGAGCTGTTTTTT
CDR3: CASSPNLRQGETGELFF
size: NA
J: TRBJ2-2
D: TRBD1
V: TRBV7-2

DNA: TGCGCCAGCAGCTTTGGGGACAGTGCCTACCTGAGGTATGGCTACACCTTC
CDR3: CASSFGDSAYLRYGYTF
size: NA
J: TRBJ1-2
D: TRBD1
V: TRBV5-1

DNA: TGTGCCAGCAGCTCTCGGGCTAGCGGGAGCGCGAGCTCCTACAATGAGCAGTTCTTC
CDR3: CASSSRASGSASSYNEQFF
size: once
J: TRBJ2-1
D: TRBD2
V: TRBV5-4

DNA: TGTGCCAGCAGCCAAAGGGGACTAGTTTTCAATGAGCAGTTCTTC
CDR3: CASSQRGLVFNEQFF
size: NA
J: TRBJ2-1
D: TRBD2
V: TRBV3-1/TRBV3-2

DNA: TGCGCCAGCAGCCAAGAGGCGGGGGCCTACACAGATACGCAGTATTTT
CDR3: CASSQEAGAYTDTQYF
size: NA
J: TRBJ2-3
D: NA
V: TRBV4-1

DNA: TGTGCCAGCAGCCAAGGAGACATAAGCGGGGGGGCCCAGTACTTC
CDR3: CASSQGDISGGAQYF
size: NA
J: TRBJ2-5
D: TRBD2
V: TRBV3-1/TRBV3-2

DNA: TGTGCCATCAGTGCCGGACAGTCCCAGGGGACCCAGTACTTC
CDR3: CAISAGQSQGTQYF
size: NA
J: TRBJ2-5
D: NA
V: TRBV10-3

DNA: TGTGCCAGCAGCTCAAGGCAGGGGGCTATCAATGAGCAGTTCTTC
CDR3: CASSSRQGAINEQFF
size: NA
J: TRBJ2-1
D: TRBD1
V: TRBV7-8

DNA: TGTGCCAGCAGTTACGAACTACTTAGCACTGAAGCTTTCTTT
CDR3: CASSYELLSTEAFF
size: NA
J: TRBJ1-1
D: NA
V: TRBV6-2/TRBV6-3

DNA: TGTGCCACCAGTGATGCTAGCGGGGGGCGGGAGACCCAGTACTTC
CDR3: CATSDASGGRETQYF
size: NA
J: TRBJ2-5
D: TRBD2
V: TRBV24-1

DNA: TGTGCCAGCAGCCACCAGCCGGGACACCATAATTCACCCCTCCACTTT
CDR3: CASSHQPGHHNSPLHF
size: NA
J: TRBJ1-6
D: NA
V: TRBV3-1/TRBV3-2